Listed here are 13 T cell receptor beta chains from one sample, sequenced in a study of cytomegalovirus exposure and HLA in healthy donors. The PCR contained 60 Vbeta and 13 Jbeta primers. The table came from immunoSEQ multiplex PCR; TCRdb's copy has only in-frame clones and leaves some out. The top ten clones hold 2.3% of a sample with roughly 140,000 clones, 70% to 90% of them seen once. The sequencing input was PBMCs. The receptors derive from a woman under 30 in good health and CMV-seronegative.

V is TRBV19 and J is TRBJ2-4; TRBD1 matches 7 bases. Germline V lookup: CDR1 LNHDA, CDR2 SQIVND (reference sequence). V dropped 5 bases and J dropped 3; count of bases not matched to a gene: 7. The CDR3 runs 15 residues. The DNA of the CDR3 is TGTGCCAGTAGTTCCGGACAGGTCGGCAAAAACATTCAGTACTTC. This translates into CASSSGQVGKNIQYF.

J is TRBJ2-7 and V is TRBV7-9; 8 positions match TRBD1. This CDR3 has 14 amino acids. V lost 5 bases and J lost 3; bases outside the gene matches: 6. In germline, CDR1 is SEHNR, CDR2 FQNEAQ (reference sequence). The chain's CDR3 is CASSTRQGLYEQYF. The CDR3 coding sequence is TGTGCCAGCAGCACCAGACAGGGGCTCTACGAGCAGTACTTC. The complete variable domain, with remaining parts taken from reference TRBV7-9 and TRBJ2-7, reads DTGVSQNPRHKITKRGQNVTFRCDPISEHNRLYWYRQTLGQGPEFLTYFQNEAQLEKSRLLSDRFSAERPKGSFSTLEIQRTEQGDSAMYLCASSTRQGLYEQYFGPGTRLTVT.

The chain couples TRBV10-3 to TRBJ2-7; 8 bases match TRBD1. The CDR3 sequence is 11 residues long. Per germline, CDR1 ENHRY and CDR2 SYGVKD. CDR3 in amino acids: CATQGDYEQYF. CDR3 DNA sequence: TGTGCTACACAGGGGGACTACGAGCAGTACTTC.

The chain employs TRBV6-5 and TRBJ2-7; possible D gene TRBD2, 5 bases. Germline CDR1 is MNHEY and CDR2 is SVGAGI. The V end lost 6 bases, the J end lost 5 bases, and 14 bases lay between the germline ends. The CDR3 is made up of 13 amino acids. The CDR3 DNA is TGTGCCAGCAGGACCCGACGCGGGCACGAGCAGTACTTC. This translates into CASRTRRGHEQYF.

The V gene is TRBV6-4, the J gene TRBJ1-3, with a possible D match to TRBD1 (6 bases). V was shortened by 8 bases and J by 2 bases, with 13 bases between the two germline ends. This CDR3 has 14 residues. The germline V gene has CDR1 MRHNA and CDR2 SNTAGT. DNA of the CDR3: TGTGCCAGCGAAGCGGGGGCCGCTGGAAACACCATATATTTT. Translated, it gives CASEAGAAGNTIYF.

The chain has TRBV5-1 and TRBJ1-3; 9 nucleotides match TRBD1. Germline V gene lookup returns CDR1 SGHRS and CDR2 YFSETQ. The CDR3 totals 15 residues. Unmatched junction bases numbered 6, after V lost 3 bases and J lost 5 bases. The CDR3 loop is CASSSDRGRRNTIYF. The CDR3 nucleotides read TGCGCCAGCAGCTCCGACAGGGGGAGACGAAACACCATATATTTT.

The gene calls are TRBV5-4 and TRBJ1-3; D not certain. CDR1 and CDR2 from the germline V gene are SGHNT and YYREEE (reference sequence). The V and J ends lost 4 bases and 0 bases respectively, with 17 bases between them. The CDR3 runs to 17 residues. CDR3 coding DNA: TGTGCCAGCAGCCCTGGGAGGGCCCGCACCTCTGGAAACACCATATATTTT. This translates into CASSPGRARTSGNTIYF. Full variable domain (missing parts from reference TRBV5-4 and TRBJ1-3): ETGVTQSPTHLIKTRGQQVTLRCSSQSGHNTVSWYQQALGQGPQFIFQYYREEENGRGNFPPRFSGLQFPNYSSELNVNALELDDSALYLCASSPGRARTSGNTIYFGEGSWLTVV.

V and J are TRBV18 and TRBJ1-3; D is possibly TRBD1 (5 bases). V was trimmed by 2 bases and J by 3 bases, leaving 8 bases between them. Germline V lookup: CDR1 KGHSH, CDR2 LQKENI. This CDR3 contains 14 residues. The CDR3 nucleotides are TGTGCCAGCTCACCATCGGGGGATGGAAACACCATATATTTT. Translating it yields CASSPSGDGNTIYF.

This chain connects TRBV10-3 to TRBJ1-5; tentatively, D is TRBD1 (6 bases). V was pared by 0 bases and J by 2 bases, with 8 bases between. Per the germline V gene, CDR1 is ENHRY and CDR2 is SYGVKD. This CDR3 has 15 amino acids. For the CDR3, the DNA is TGTGCCATCAGTGAGTCACAGGGACGCAATCAGCCCCAGCATTTT. Translated, it gives CAISESQGRNQPQHF.

The CDR3 region has the DNA TGTGCCAGCTCACCTCAGAGGAGGGCCGGGGAGCTGTTTTTT. It specifies CASSPQRRAGELFF. The chain employs TRBV18 and TRBJ2-2; D possibly corresponds to TRBD2 (6 bases). The germline gives CDR1 KGHSH, CDR2 LQKENI. V lost 3 bases and J lost 6, with 11 bases in between. The CDR3 covers 14 residues.

This chain joins TRBV7-4 and TRBJ1-5, with 9 bases lining up with TRBD1. V lost 6 bases and J lost 6; bases outside the gene matches: 15. The CDR3 is made up of 17 amino acids. Germline V gene data show CDR1 as SGHVT and CDR2 as SQSDAQ. CDR3 DNA: TGTGCCAGCAGTCCTAATCCGGGACAGGGTATGCGTCAGCCCCAGCATTTT. Translation: CASSPNPGQGMRQPQHF.

V usage is TRBV5-1 and J usage is TRBJ2-7; TRBD1 might be the D (6 bases). The CDR3 loop spans 14 amino acids. The V gene's germline CDR1 is SGHRS and CDR2 YFSETQ. The V and J ends lost 4 bases and 6 bases respectively, with 17 bases between them. CDR3 sequence (DNA): TGCGCCAGCAGCGGGGACACGGCCTTCTCCGAGCAGTACTTC. Translating it yields CASSGDTAFSEQYF.

The CDR3 nucleotides are TGTGCCAGCAGCCCGCAGGGGGGTCTGGGCGAGCAGTACTTC. Its translation is CASSPQGGLGEQYF. V gene TRBV7-2 combines with J gene TRBJ2-5; the D gene is possibly TRBD1 (7 bases). TRBJ2-7 matches the DNA end more closely, so the J call is doubtful. Germline V gene sequence: CDR1 SGHTA, CDR2 FQGNSA. The CDR3 spans 14 residues.